These 20 T cell receptor beta chains were sequenced from one sample in a study of T cells in Graves' hyperthyroidism and ophthalmopathy. Amplification of TCR beta CDR3 regions used RNA as the template. The TCR CDR3 was amplified in a first-round RT-PCR using the HTBI primer set. In TCRdb, the multiplex PCR reads were re-called with MiXCR into one record per CDR3 protein. Of hundreds of thousands of distinct CDR3 sequences in the sample, about 14% were seen once. The sample was blood. The receptors stem from a woman between 40 and 50 years old with Graves' ophthalmopathy.

This clonotype occurred many times. The CDR3 DNA follows: TGTGCCAGCAGAACGTTAGCGGGAGCGGGGAGGGACATTCAGTACTTC. Translating it yields CASRTLAGAGRDIQYF. The chain couples TRBV2 to TRBJ2-4; 9 bases line up with TRBD2. The germline CDR1 and CDR2 sequences are SNHLY and FYNNEI. J gave up 8 bases and V 6 bases, and 14 bases lay outside the gene matches. The CDR3 is made up of 16 amino acids.

The chain uses TRBV2 and TRBJ1-3; no clear D. Trimming shortened V by 11 bases and J by 0 bases, and 20 bases separated the two germline ends. This CDR3 contains 16 residues. Looked up from germline, CDR1 is SNHLY and CDR2 is FYNNEI. CDR3 loop: CAGSRTLRTSGNTIYF. The CDR3 DNA reads TGTGCCGGTTCTAGGACTCTTAGAACCTCTGGAAACACCATATATTTT.

In its sample, this clonotype was seen many times. CDR3 region: CASSRLAGVKNIQYF. The CDR3 nucleotides are TGTGCCAGCAGCCGGCTAGCGGGAGTCAAAAACATTCAGTACTTC. The chain employs TRBV7-8 and TRBJ2-4; 10 nucleotides line up with TRBD2. Germline CDR1 and CDR2: SGHVS and FQNEAQ. Trimming took 5 bases from V and 3 from J; bases not matched to a gene: 4. CDR3 length equals 15 residues.

Turning to this clonotype: A read error may explain this, as a much larger clone is one base away. The chain links TRBV6-1 to TRBJ1-1; D is undetermined. CDR3 length: 14 residues. Germline lookup yields CDR1 MNHNS and CDR2 SASEGT. The CDR3 is CTSTPGRVFTEAFF. The CDR3 nucleotides read TGTACCAGCACCCCCGGACGGGTTTTTACTGAAGCTTTCTTT.

Details on this clonotype: With a much larger clone just one base away, this may be a read error. The rearrangement links TRBV5-4 to TRBJ1-2; perhaps TRBD1 as D (6 bases). This CDR3 is 15 amino acids long. Germline-derived CDR1 and CDR2 are SGHNT and YYREEE (reference sequence). The CDR3 reads CAGSLVSGGFDGYTF. CDR3 DNA: TGTGCCGGCAGCTTGGTTTCCGGGGGCTTTGATGGCTACACCTTC.

The CDR3 region is CSARDGGGGNQPQHF. CDR3 in DNA: TGCAGTGCTAGAGATGGGGGGGGGGGTAATCAGCCCCAGCATTTT. This chain links TRBV20-1 with TRBJ1-5, with a possible D match to TRBD1 (5 bases). This CDR3 spans 15 amino acids. The V gene's germline CDR1 is DFQATT and CDR2 SNEGSKA (reference sequence). Trimming removed 0 bases at V and 4 bases at J, with 13 bases between.

This clonotype appeared many times. The chain joins TRBV9 to TRBJ1-1; 8 bases are shared with TRBD1. The V gene's germline CDR1 is SGDLS and CDR2 YYNGEE. Trimming cost V 3 bases and J 3 bases; bases outside gene matches: 4. The CDR3 is 14 residues long. In DNA form, the CDR3 reads TGTGCCAGCAGCGAACGACAGGGGTACACTGAAGCTTTCTTT. Protein sequence: CASSERQGYTEAFF.

This clonotype was counted at least ten times. The J gene is TRBJ2-5, the V gene TRBV27; no definite D call. Between the trimmed V and J ends, which lost 3 bases and 4 bases, there was a span of 12 bases. This CDR3 region has 14 residues. The germline gives CDR1 MNHEY, CDR2 SMNVEV (reference sequence). CDR3 sequence: CASSLTSWGETQYF. Here the CDR3 DNA reads TGTGCCAGCAGTTTGACGTCGTGGGGAGAGACCCAGTACTTC.

Ten or more counts support this clonotype. The V and J genes are TRBV19 and TRBJ1-1; D is undetermined. CDR1 is LNHDA and CDR2 is SQIVND in the germline V gene (reference sequence). Trimming removed 3 bases from V and 1 base from J, with 6 bases in between. The CDR3 sequence is 13 residues long. The CDR3: CASSIKRNTEAFF. The DNA of the CDR3 is TGTGCCAGTAGTATCAAGCGGAACACTGAAGCTTTCTTT. The full variable domain, with the rest looked up from reference TRBV19 and TRBJ1-1, is DGGITQSPKYLFRKEGQNVTLSCEQNLNHDAMYWYRQDPGQGLRLIYYSQIVNDFQKGDIAEGYSVSREKKESFPLTVTSAQKNPTAFYLCASSIKRNTEAFFGQGTRLTVV.

This clonotype was counted ten times or more. The chain combines TRBV29-1 with TRBJ1-3; TRBD1 agrees at 7 bases. This CDR3 contains 14 residues. CDR1 is SQVTM and CDR2 is ANQGSEA in the germline V gene. Germline trimming cut 2 bases from V and 0 bases from J; bases unmatched to any gene: 1. CDR3 sequence: CSVETGVSGNTIYF. CDR3 DNA: TGCAGCGTTGAAACAGGGGTCTCTGGAAACACCATATATTTT.

This clonotype was observed at least ten times. The V call is TRBV6-5, the J call TRBJ1-1; D unresolved. Germline V lookup: CDR1 MNHEY, CDR2 SVGAGI. The length of the CDR3 is 15 residues. Between the trimmed V and J ends, which lost 7 bases and 6 bases, there was a span of 21 bases. The CDR3 sequence is CASNPSVGRAAEAFF. The CDR3 nucleotides are TGTGCCAGCAACCCCTCGGTGGGGAGGGCGGCTGAAGCTTTCTTT.

This clonotype came up many times. V gene TRBV12-3 or TRBV12-4 combines with J gene TRBJ1-6; 8 bases map to TRBD1. With 5 bases clipped from V and 6 bases from J, the junction kept 3 bases outside the gene matches. The CDR3 runs 14 residues. The CDR3 nucleotides are TGTGCCAGCAGTCGACAGGGGTTTAATTCACCCCTCCACTTT. Protein: CASSRQGFNSPLHF.

The table lists this clonotype with a few counts. The rearrangement links TRBV9 to TRBJ2-3; TRBD1 might be the D (7 bases). Germline V gene data show CDR1 as SGDLS and CDR2 as YYNGEE. This CDR3 spans 16 amino acids. V was cut by 0 bases and J by 3 bases, with 14 bases left in between. The CDR3 DNA follows: TGTGCCAGCAGCGTAGCCGTGGCAGGGGGGACAGATACGCAGTATTTT. Translating it yields CASSVAVAGGTDTQYF. Full variable domain (outside the CDR3, taken from reference TRBV9 and TRBJ2-3): DSGVTQTPKHLITATGQRVTLRCSPRSGDLSVYWYQQSLDQGLQFLIQYYNGEERAKGNILERFSAQQFPDLHSELNLSSLELGDSALYFCASSVAVAGGTDTQYFGPGTRLTVL.

This clonotype has just a few counts. The CDR3 DNA sequence: TGTGCCAGCAGCCAAGAAGGGACTAGCGGGAGGGCCACCTACGAGCAGTACTTC. Amino acid sequence: CASSQEGTSGRATYEQYF. The rearrangement joins TRBV3-1 to TRBJ2-7; 16 bases match TRBD2. The CDR3 runs to 18 residues. Germline CDR1 LGHDT, CDR2 YNNKEL (reference sequence). Germline trimming cut 0 bases from V and 2 bases from J; bases unmatched to any gene: 4.

Ten or more counts support this clonotype. CDR3 nucleotides: TGTGCCAGCAGTTACTCGGTGGAGAGGGAGACCCAGTACTTC. Residues: CASSYSVERETQYF. The V call is TRBV6-5, the J call TRBJ2-5, with D uncertain. This CDR3 is built from 14 residues. The V gene lost 0 bases and the J gene lost 5 bases, with 10 bases spanning the gap. Germline-derived CDR1 and CDR2 are MNHEY and SVGAGI.

This clonotype was seen many times. The V and J genes are TRBV10-3 and TRBJ1-2; D remains unclear. Germline V gene data show CDR1 as ENHRY and CDR2 as SYGVKD. This CDR3 comprises 14 residues. V was shortened by 7 bases and J by 1 base, with 13 bases between the two germline ends. The CDR3 is CAINGGVVNYGYTF. The CDR3 nucleotides read TGTGCCATCAACGGTGGGGTCGTTAACTATGGCTACACCTTC.

Many counts were recorded for this clonotype. The chain carries TRBV20-1 and TRBJ1-5; 7 bases match TRBD1. V lost 3 bases, J lost 0 bases, and 5 bases stayed unmatched. This CDR3 contains 15 residues. Germline CDR1 reads DFQATT; CDR2 reads SNEGSKA (reference sequence). In DNA form, the CDR3 reads TGCAGTGCTAGGAAGCAGGGGGTTAGCAATCAGCCCCAGCATTTT. This codes for CSARKQGVSNQPQHF.

This clonotype was observed many times. This chain uses TRBV30 with TRBJ2-7; no clear D gene. The length of the CDR3 is 11 residues. Trimming pared 0 bases from V and 4 bases from J, leaving 4 bases between. The germline gives CDR1 GTSNPN, CDR2 SVGIG (reference sequence). The CDR3 reads CAWSVLYEQYF. In nucleotides, the CDR3 is TGTGCCTGGAGTGTACTATACGAGCAGTACTTC.

This clonotype has at least ten counts. CDR3 coding DNA: TGTGCCAGCAGCTTAGGCTTAGCGGGGAACTCCTACGAGCAGTACTTC. It codes for CASSLGLAGNSYEQYF. The chain employs TRBV7-2 and TRBJ2-7; TRBD2 aligns across 8 bases. Per the germline V gene, CDR1 is SGHTA and CDR2 is FQGNSA. V lost 1 base, J lost 0 bases, and 5 bases stayed unmatched. CDR3 length: 16 amino acids.

This chain links TRBV3-1 with TRBJ2-5; 11 bases align to TRBD2. Germline V gene data show CDR1 as LGHDT and CDR2 as YNNKEL (reference sequence). Unmatched junction bases numbered 12, after V lost 4 bases and J lost 2 bases. This CDR3 comprises 18 residues. This CDR3 reads CASSLGDRLAGLQETQYF. The CDR3, as DNA: TGTGCCAGCAGCCTCGGAGATCGACTAGCGGGGCTACAAGAGACCCAGTACTTC.